This T cell receptor beta chain was profiled in a study of graft-versus-host responses after intestinal transplantation. Study at large: Recipients received multivisceral, liver-intestinal, or isolated intestinal transplants.

General study results and limits: Within allografts, high graft-versus-host to host-versus-graft clonal ratios were seen among patients with graft-donor T cell macrochimerism. GvH clones appeared in recipient marrow, some first in ileum or blood.

As regards this clone: Antigen: not known.

The repertoire was sequenced with immunoSEQ multiplex PCR; TCRdb's copy has only in-frame clones and lacks some. The sample holds more than 70,000 clones, about 90% seen once. The sequencing used unstimulated CD4+ T cells sorted from spleen or lymph node cells, collected before intestinal transplant. This receptor was taken from a human donor who received an intestinal transplant.

CDR3 in amino acids: CASSRDTYEQYF. The CDR3 nucleotides read TGTGCCAGCAGCCGGGACACTTACGAGCAGTACTTC. This chain connects TRBV7-9 to TRBJ2-7; a possible D gene is TRBD1 (6 bases). The V gene's germline CDR1 is SEHNR and CDR2 FQNEAQ (reference sequence). Trimming took 5 bases from V and 4 from J, leaving 9 bases between them. The length of the CDR3 is 12 residues.